A single sample gave rise to the 6 T cell receptor beta chains below, sequenced in a study of identical twins. TCRdb re-called the 5' RACE reads with MiXCR, one entry per CDR3 protein. Of just over 500,000 distinct CDR3 sequences in the sample, approximately 22% were seen once. The sample also formed part of further work on T cells expressing NK-cell markers.

Sequencing was carried out using CD4+ T cells sorted from blood. The receptors originated from a woman aged 18-35 years in good health.

In its sample, this clonotype was seen a few times. The genes are TRBV20-1 and TRBJ2-3; tentatively, D is TRBD1 (6 bases). This CDR3 is built from 14 residues. Germline loops: CDR1 DFQATT, CDR2 SNEGSKA (reference sequence). Trimming removed 3 bases at V and 1 base at J, with 11 bases between. The CDR3: CSASRGGGTDTQYF. The CDR3 DNA reads TGCAGTGCTAGTAGAGGGGGTGGCACAGATACGCAGTATTTT.

This rearrangement joins TRBV7-2 to TRBJ2-7; 7 bases map to TRBD2. The germline V gene has CDR1 SGHTA and CDR2 FQGNSA. J lost 2 bases, V lost 3 bases, and 7 bases had no gene match. The CDR3 contains 15 residues. The CDR3 sequence is CASSFTASGPYEQYF. CDR3 bases: TGTGCCAGCAGCTTTACTGCTAGCGGCCCCTACGAGCAGTACTTC. Supplemented by reference TRBV7-2 and TRBJ2-7, the full variable domain reads GAGVSQSPSNKVTEKGKDVELRCDPISGHTALYWYRQSLGQGLEFLIYFQGNSAPDKSGLPSDRFSAERTGGSVSTLTIQRTQQEDSAVYLCASSFTASGPYEQYFGPGTRLTVT.

On this clonotype: A much larger clone sits a single nucleotide away, making a read error possible. This chain links TRBV29-1 with TRBJ2-5; 7 bases agree with TRBD1. This CDR3 is built from 12 residues. CDR1 is SQVTM and CDR2 is ANQGSEA in the germline V gene. The ends lost 6 bases at V and 4 bases at J; junction bases unmatched: 5. The CDR3 loop is CSVDRVLETQYF. The CDR3 DNA reads as TGCAGCGTCGACAGGGTACTAGAGACCCAGTACTTC.

The sample holds many counts of this clonotype. This sequence joins TRBV7-9 and TRBJ2-1; possibly TRBD2 for D (6 bases). The CDR3 loop spans 11 amino acids. Per the germline V gene, CDR1 is SEHNR and CDR2 is FQNEAQ (reference sequence). Between the trimmed V and J ends, which lost 6 bases and 10 bases, there was a span of 10 bases. The CDR3 coding sequence is TGTGCCAGCAGTTCTGGAGGGGAGCAGTTCTTC. Encoded protein: CASSSGGEQFF.

The rearrangement links TRBV25-1 to TRBJ1-2; D is unresolved. The V and J ends lost 0 bases and 5 bases respectively, with 4 bases between them. This CDR3 spans 12 amino acids. Germline CDR1 MGHDK, CDR2 SYGVNS. The CDR3 is CASSEYGYGYTF. As DNA, the CDR3 is TGTGCCAGCAGTGAATACGGATATGGCTACACCTTC.

The chain employs TRBV29-1 and TRBJ2-2; D gene unclear. Deletions cut 6 bases from V and 9 bases from J, with 11 bases between. Germline values: CDR1 SQVTM, CDR2 ANQGSEA. The CDR3 has 11 amino acids. This chain's CDR3 is CSVQGMRELFF. The CDR3 region has the DNA TGCAGCGTCCAAGGAATGCGGGAGCTGTTTTTT.